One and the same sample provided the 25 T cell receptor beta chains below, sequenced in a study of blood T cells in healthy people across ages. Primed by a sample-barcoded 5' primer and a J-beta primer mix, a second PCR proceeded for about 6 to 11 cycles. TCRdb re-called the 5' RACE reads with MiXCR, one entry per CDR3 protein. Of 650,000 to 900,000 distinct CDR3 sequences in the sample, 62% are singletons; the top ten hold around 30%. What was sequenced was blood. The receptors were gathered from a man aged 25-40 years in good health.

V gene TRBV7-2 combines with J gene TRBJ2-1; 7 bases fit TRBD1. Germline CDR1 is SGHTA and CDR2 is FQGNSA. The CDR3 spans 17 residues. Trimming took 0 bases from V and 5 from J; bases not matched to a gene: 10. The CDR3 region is CASSLAVGDRDHNEQFF. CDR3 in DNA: TGTGCCAGCAGCTTAGCGGTGGGAGACAGGGACCACAATGAGCAGTTCTTC.

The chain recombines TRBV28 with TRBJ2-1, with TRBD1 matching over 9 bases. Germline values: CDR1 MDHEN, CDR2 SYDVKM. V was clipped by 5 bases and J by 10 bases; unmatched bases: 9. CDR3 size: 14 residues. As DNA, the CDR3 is TGTGCCAGCAGTCCCCCGGGACAGGGAGACGAGCAGTTCTTC. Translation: CASSPPGQGDEQFF.

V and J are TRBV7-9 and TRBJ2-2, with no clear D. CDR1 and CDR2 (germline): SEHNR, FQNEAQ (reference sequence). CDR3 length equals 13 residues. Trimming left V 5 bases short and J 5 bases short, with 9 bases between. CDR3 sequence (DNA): TGTGCCAGCAGCGTCGGTATGACCGGGGAGCTGTTTTTT. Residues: CASSVGMTGELFF. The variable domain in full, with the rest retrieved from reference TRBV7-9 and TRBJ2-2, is DTGVSQNPRHKITKRGQNVTFRCDPISEHNRLYWYRQTLGQGPEFLTYFQNEAQLEKSRLLSDRFSAERPKGSFSTLEIQRTEQGDSAMYLCASSVGMTGELFFGEGSRLTVL.

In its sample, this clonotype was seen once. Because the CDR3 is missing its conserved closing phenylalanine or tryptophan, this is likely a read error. CDR3: CASSATGEETQYS. The CDR3 DNA follows: TGTGCCAGCAGCGCGACAGGGGAAGAGACCCAGTACTCC. The V and J genes are TRBV6-2 or TRBV6-3 and TRBJ2-7, with TRBD1 matching 8 bases. The J call could be wrong; TRBJ2-5 is a better fit for the DNA end. This CDR3 contains 13 residues. CDR1 MNHEY and CDR2 SVGEGT come from the germline V gene.

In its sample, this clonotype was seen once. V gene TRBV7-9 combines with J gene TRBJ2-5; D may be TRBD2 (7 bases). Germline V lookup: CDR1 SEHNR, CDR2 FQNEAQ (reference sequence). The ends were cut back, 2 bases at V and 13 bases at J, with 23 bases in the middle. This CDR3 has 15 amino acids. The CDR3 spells CASSLWVGGPQSWYF. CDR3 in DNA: TGTGCCAGCAGCTTATGGGTCGGGGGGCCACAATCCTGGTACTTC.

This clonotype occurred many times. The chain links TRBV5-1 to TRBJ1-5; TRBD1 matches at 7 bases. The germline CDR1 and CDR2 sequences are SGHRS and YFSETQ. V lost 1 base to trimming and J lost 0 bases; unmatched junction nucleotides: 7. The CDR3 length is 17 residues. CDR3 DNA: TGCGCCAGCAGCTTGAATCGGGACAGAGATAGCAATCAGCCCCAGCATTTT. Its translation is CASSLNRDRDSNQPQHF.

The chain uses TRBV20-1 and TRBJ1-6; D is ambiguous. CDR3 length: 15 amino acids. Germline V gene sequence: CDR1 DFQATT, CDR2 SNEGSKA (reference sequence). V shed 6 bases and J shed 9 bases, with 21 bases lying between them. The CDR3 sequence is CSAKDHTLAISPLHF. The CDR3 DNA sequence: TGCAGTGCCAAAGATCATACATTAGCCATTTCACCCCTCCACTTT.

The CDR3 loop is CASQGYTEAFF. CDR3 coding DNA: TGTGCCAGCCAGGGGTACACTGAAGCTTTCTTT. J is TRBJ1-1 and V is TRBV7-2; a weak D match, TRBD1 (6 bases). CDR3 length: 11 residues. V lost 8 bases and J 3 bases, leaving 7 bases between the germline ends. Per germline, CDR1 SGHTA and CDR2 FQGNSA.

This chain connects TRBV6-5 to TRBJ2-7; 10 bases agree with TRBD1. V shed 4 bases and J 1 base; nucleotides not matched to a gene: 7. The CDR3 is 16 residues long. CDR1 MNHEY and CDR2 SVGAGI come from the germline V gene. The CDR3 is CASSSPGGQGSYEQYF. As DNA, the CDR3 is TGTGCCAGCAGTTCCCCCGGGGGACAGGGGTCCTACGAGCAGTACTTC.

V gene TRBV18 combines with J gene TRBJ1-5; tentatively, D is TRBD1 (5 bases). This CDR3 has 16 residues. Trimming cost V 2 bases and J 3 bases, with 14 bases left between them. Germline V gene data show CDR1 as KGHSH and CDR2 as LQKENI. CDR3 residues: CASSPIPGDLNQPQHF. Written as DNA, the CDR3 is TGTGCCAGCTCACCAATTCCGGGGGACCTCAATCAGCCCCAGCATTTT.

CDR3 sequence: CASSTGLKETQYF. CDR3 sequence (DNA): TGTGCCAGCAGTACGGGACTAAAAGAGACCCAGTACTTC. The chain combines TRBV12-3 or TRBV12-4 with TRBJ2-7; TRBD2 matches at 7 bases. The assigned J gene may be wrong: the sequence end matches TRBJ2-5 better. This CDR3 contains 13 residues.

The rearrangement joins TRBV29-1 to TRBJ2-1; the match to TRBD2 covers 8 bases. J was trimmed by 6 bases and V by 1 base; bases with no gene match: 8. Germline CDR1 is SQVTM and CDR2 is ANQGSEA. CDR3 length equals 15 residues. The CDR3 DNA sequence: TGCAGCGTTGAAGTAAGCGGGGGTGGTTCCAATGAGCAGTTCTTC. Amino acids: CSVEVSGGGSNEQFF.

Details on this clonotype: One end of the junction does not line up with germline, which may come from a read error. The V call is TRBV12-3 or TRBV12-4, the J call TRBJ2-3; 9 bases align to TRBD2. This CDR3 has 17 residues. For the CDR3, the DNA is TGTGCCAGCAGTTTAGGGCTAGCGGGGATGCACACAGATGCGCAGTATTTT. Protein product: CASSLGLAGMHTDAQYF.

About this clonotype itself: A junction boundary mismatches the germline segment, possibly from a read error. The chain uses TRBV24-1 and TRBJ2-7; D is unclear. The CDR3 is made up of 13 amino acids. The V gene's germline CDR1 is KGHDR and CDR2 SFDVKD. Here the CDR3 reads CATSEGNLPEQYF. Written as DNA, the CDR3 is TGCGCCACCAGTGAAGGCAACCTACCCGAGCAGTACTTC.

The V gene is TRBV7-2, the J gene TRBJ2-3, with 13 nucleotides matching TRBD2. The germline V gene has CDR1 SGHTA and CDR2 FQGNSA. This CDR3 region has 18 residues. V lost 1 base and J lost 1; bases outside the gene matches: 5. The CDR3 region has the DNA TGTGCCAGCAGCTTAGGAGGACTAGCGGGAGCGGGCACAGATACGCAGTATTTT. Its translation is CASSLGGLAGAGTDTQYF. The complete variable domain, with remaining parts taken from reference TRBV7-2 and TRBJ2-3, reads GAGVSQSPSNKVTEKGKDVELRCDPISGHTALYWYRQSLGQGLEFLIYFQGNSAPDKSGLPSDRFSAERTGGSVSTLTIQRTQQEDSAVYLCASSLGGLAGAGTDTQYFGPGTRLTVL.

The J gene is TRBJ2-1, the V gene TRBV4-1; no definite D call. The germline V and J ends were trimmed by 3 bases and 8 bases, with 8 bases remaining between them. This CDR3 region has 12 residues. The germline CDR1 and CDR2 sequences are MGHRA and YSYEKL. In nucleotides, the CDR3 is TGCGCCAGCAGCCATTTGTGGGATGAGCAGTTCTTC. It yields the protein CASSHLWDEQFF.

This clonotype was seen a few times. Here the CDR3 DNA reads TGTGCCATCAAGGGACAAGACTATGGCTACACCTTC. This encodes CAIKGQDYGYTF. J is TRBJ1-2 and V is TRBV10-3; perhaps TRBD1 as D (6 bases). This CDR3 spans 12 amino acids. CDR1 and CDR2 (germline): ENHRY, SYGVKD. V lost 7 bases and J 3 bases, leaving 9 bases between the germline ends.

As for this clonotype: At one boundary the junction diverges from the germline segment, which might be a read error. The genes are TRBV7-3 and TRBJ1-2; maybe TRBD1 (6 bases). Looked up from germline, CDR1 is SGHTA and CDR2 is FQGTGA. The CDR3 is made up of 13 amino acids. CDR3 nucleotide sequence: TGTGCCAGCAGCACATCGGACAGCTATGACTACACCTTC. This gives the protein CASSTSDSYDYTF.

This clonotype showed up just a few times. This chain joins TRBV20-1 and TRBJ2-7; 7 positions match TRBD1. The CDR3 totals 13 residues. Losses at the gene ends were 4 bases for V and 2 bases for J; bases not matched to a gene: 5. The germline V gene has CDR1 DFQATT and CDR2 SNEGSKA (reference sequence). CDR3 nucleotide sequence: TGCAGTGCTACCGGGACAGCCACCTACGAGCAGTACTTC. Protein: CSATGTATYEQYF.

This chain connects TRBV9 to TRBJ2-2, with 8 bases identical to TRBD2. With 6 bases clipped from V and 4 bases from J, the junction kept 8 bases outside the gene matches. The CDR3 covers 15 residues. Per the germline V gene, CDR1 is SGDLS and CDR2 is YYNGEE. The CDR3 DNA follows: TGTGCCAGCAAGGTCGCGGGGGGAAGCACCGGGGAGCTGTTTTTT. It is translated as CASKVAGGSTGELFF.

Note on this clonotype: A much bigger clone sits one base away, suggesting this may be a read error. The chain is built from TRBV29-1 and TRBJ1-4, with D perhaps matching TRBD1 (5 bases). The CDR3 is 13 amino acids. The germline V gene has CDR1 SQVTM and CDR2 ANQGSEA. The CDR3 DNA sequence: TGCAGCGTTGTTCAGGGTCTTAATGAAAAACCGTTTTTT. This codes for CSVVQGLNEKPFF.

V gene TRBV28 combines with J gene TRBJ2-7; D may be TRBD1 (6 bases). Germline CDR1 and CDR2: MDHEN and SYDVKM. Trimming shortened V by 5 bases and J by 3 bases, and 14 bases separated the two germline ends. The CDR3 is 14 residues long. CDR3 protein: CASSTGNSFYEQYF. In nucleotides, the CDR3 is TGTGCCAGCAGTACAGGGAATAGTTTCTACGAGCAGTACTTC.

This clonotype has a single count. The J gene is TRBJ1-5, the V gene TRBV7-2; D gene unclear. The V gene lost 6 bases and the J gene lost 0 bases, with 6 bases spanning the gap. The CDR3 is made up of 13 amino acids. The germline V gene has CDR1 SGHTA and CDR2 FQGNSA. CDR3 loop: CASRTNSNQPQHF. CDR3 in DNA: TGTGCCAGCAGGACGAATAGCAATCAGCCCCAGCATTTT.

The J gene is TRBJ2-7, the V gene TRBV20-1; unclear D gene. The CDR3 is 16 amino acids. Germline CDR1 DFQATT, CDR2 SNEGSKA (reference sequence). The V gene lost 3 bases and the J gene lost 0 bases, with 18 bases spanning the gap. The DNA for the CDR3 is TGCAGTGCTAGTGAAGACTGGCCGCCAAGCTCCTACGAGCAGTACTTC. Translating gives CSASEDWPPSSYEQYF.

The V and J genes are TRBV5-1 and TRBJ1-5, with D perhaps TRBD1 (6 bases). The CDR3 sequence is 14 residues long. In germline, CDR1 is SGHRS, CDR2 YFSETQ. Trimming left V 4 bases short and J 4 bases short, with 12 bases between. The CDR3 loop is CASSPMDRNQPQHF. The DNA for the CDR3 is TGCGCCAGCAGCCCGATGGACAGAAATCAGCCCCAGCATTTT.